This TCR beta chain came from a study of cytomegalovirus exposure and HLA in healthy donors. Across the study: Among the roughly 400 genotyped donors, 81% were placed in the Caucasian-associated ancestry cluster.

Turning to this clone: Its cognate antigen is unknown.

The length of the CDR3 is 16 residues. Trimming cost V 5 bases and J 4 bases, with 15 bases left between them. The V gene's germline CDR1 is SGHTA and CDR2 FQGNSA. Study-wide results and limits: The authors enumerated some 170 TCR beta chains as linked to cytomegalovirus.

It was with 60 Vbeta and 13 Jbeta primers that the PCR ran. Measured with immunoSEQ multiplex PCR; TCRdb has only the in-frame clones, and not every one. The repertoire holds fewer than 100,000 clones, with 76% as singletons. V and J are TRBV7-2 and TRBJ1-6; D unclear. The TCR was taken from a man aged 40-50 years in good health and CMV-seronegative. The sample consisted of PBMCs. The CDR3 is CASSAQAVRYNSPLHF. CDR3 DNA: TGTGCCAGCAGCGCTCAAGCGGTGCGATATAATTCACCCCTCCACTTT.